The text below deals with one T cell receptor beta chain. The data derive from a study of T cell repertoires in ileal Crohn's disease. Sequencing was performed with immunoSEQ multiplex PCR; in TCRdb, only in-frame clones are kept and a portion is missing. The sample lists several thousand clones, around 96% occurring once. The germline V gene encodes CDR1 MGHRA and CDR2 YSYEKL. The CDR3 is made up of 16 amino acids. V lost 0 bases, J lost 2 bases, and 8 bases lay in between. The material sequenced was ileal tissue. The chain is built from TRBV4-1 and TRBJ2-6; TRBD2 might be the D (5 bases). This clonotype was obtained from an adult with Crohn's disease. CDR3 protein: CASSQDSGAGANVLTF. DNA of the CDR3: TGCGCCAGCAGCCAAGATTCCGGGGCTGGGGCCAACGTCCTGACTTTC.